Listed below are T cell receptor beta chains from one sample, sequenced in a study of T cell repertoires in cytomegalovirus infection. Their target antigens are unknown. TCRdb independently ran MiXCR on the reads; one entry per CDR3 protein. The sample includes some 560,000 distinct CDR3 sequences, around two fifths of them seen just once. The source material was cultured PBMCs, sampled from culture after CMV antigen stimulation. The receptors were gathered from a human donor in good health (CMV status not recorded). Some clones in this sample may be carry-over from other donors' samples. Each CDR3 is given with its conserved first and last residue. D genes are given only for firm matches. Clone size is stated in some rows and not others, as once, few, many or a class when expanded.

-	few	TRBV7-2	15	TRBJ2-1	TGTGCCAGCAGCTTAGGGGTTGTGAGGGAGAATGAGCAGTTCTTC	CASSLGVVRENEQFF
TRBD1	few	TRBV5-1	19	TRBJ2-3	TGCGCCAGCAGCTTGGGCCTCTCTCCCAGACAGGGGATCACAGATACGCAGTATTTT	CASSLGLSPRQGITDTQYF
-	-	TRBV11-2	13	TRBJ1-1	TGTGCCAGCAGCTTACGATGGGACACTGAAGCTTTCTTT	CASSLRWDTEAFF
-	few	TRBV7-2	16	TRBJ2-3	TGTGCCAGCAGCTTAGCTCGCACTTCTAGCACAGATACGCAGTATTTT	CASSLARTSSTDTQYF
-	-	TRBV15	13	TRBJ1-2	TGTGCCACCAGCATTGGCGGGGGCCAGGGCTACACCTTC	CATSIGGGQGYTF
-	-	TRBV19	16	TRBJ2-1	TGTGCCAGTAGCAGCGGGGACACTCAATACTACAATGAGCAGTTCTTC	CASSSGDTQYYNEQFF
-	-	TRBV7-2	16	TRBJ1-1	TGTGCCAGCAGCCCTAACGGTCCATTGGTGAACACTGAAGCTTTCTTT	CASSPNGPLVNTEAFF
-	-	TRBV4-1	16	TRBJ1-5	TGCGCCAGCAGCCAACCTCGAGGGGGTAGCAATCCGCCCCAGCATTTT	CASSQPRGGSNPPQHF
-	-	TRBV7-8	16	TRBJ1-5	TGTGCCAGCACCAAAGGGGGGGCGGGAAGCAATCAGCCCCAGCATTTT	CASTKGGAGSNQPQHF
-	-	TRBV6-1	14	TRBJ1-2	TGTGCCAGCAGTGAAGCGCTGGGATTGGGAGGCTACACCTTC	CASSEALGLGGYTF
-	few	TRBV12-3/TRBV12-4	13	TRBJ1-2	TGTGCCAGCAGTTCGGACGGTAACTATGGCTACACCTTC	CASSSDGNYGYTF
TRBD1	-	TRBV20-1	14	TRBJ2-3	TGCAGTCAACGAACCGGGACAGGGGGAGATACGCAGTATTTT	CSQRTGTGGDTQYF
-	few	TRBV12-3/TRBV12-4	20	TRBJ1-4	TGTGCCAGCAGTCGCGGACAGCTCCGGGCGTCAAGTGCAACTAATGAAAAACTGTTTTTT	CASSRGQLRASSATNEKLFF
TRBD1	many	TRBV7-6	16	TRBJ2-7	TGTGCCAGCAGCTCCCGAAGAGGACAGGGTTCCTACGAGCAGTACTTC	CASSSRRGQGSYEQYF
-	few	TRBV7-2	13	TRBJ1-1	TGTGCCAGCACCATCACAGGGAGCGCTGAAGCTTTCTTT	CASTITGSAEAFF
-	-	TRBV7-2	16	TRBJ2-7	TGTGCCAGCAGCTTGTCCTGGGCTTCCGGTGTCTACGAGCAGTACTTC	CASSLSWASGVYEQYF
-	few	TRBV7-2	13	TRBJ1-1	TGTGCCAGCAGCTTAGTCAGCCACACTGAAGCTTTCTTT	CASSLVSHTEAFF
TRBD1	-	TRBV19	14	TRBJ2-7	TGTGCCAGTAGTATCCGGACAGGGGCCTACGAGCAGTACTTC	CASSIRTGAYEQYF
-	-	TRBV7-2	15	TRBJ2-7	TGTGCCAGCAGCTTATTTCCCGTGTGCAGCTACGAGCAGTACTTC	CASSLFPVCSYEQYF
-	-	TRBV7-6	19	TRBJ2-5	TGTGCCAGCAGCTTTCTTTCCCCCAGGCCTCGCGGGCCCCAAGAGACCCAGTACTTC	CASSFLSPRPRGPQETQYF
-	-	TRBV20-1	13	TRBJ2-2	TGCAGTGCCAGCAGAGGAAACACCGGGGAGCTGTTTTTT	CSASRGNTGELFF
-	-	TRBV18	15	TRBJ1-6	TGTGCCAGCTCACCATCGCGGCCCGATAATTCACCCCTCCACTTT	CASSPSRPDNSPLHF
TRBD1	-	TRBV7-2	15	TRBJ1-2	TGTGCCAGCAGCTCACGACAGGGTCGGCACTATGGCTACACCTTC	CASSSRQGRHYGYTF
-	many	TRBV7-2	13	TRBJ2-1	TGTGCCAGCAGCGAGCCCATCATGAATGAGCAGTTCTTC	CASSEPIMNEQFF
-	few	TRBV12-3/TRBV12-4	15	TRBJ2-3	TGTGCCAGCAGTTTAGAGGCAGGGATGGACTATACGCAGTATTTT	CASSLEAGMDYTQYF
-	-	TRBV27	13	TRBJ1-5	TGTGCCAGCAGTTGGGGTCTTGGGCAGCCCCAGCATTTT	CASSWGLGQPQHF
-	-	TRBV28	13	TRBJ2-3	TGTGCCAGCACATCTTCTAGCACAGATACGCAGTATTTT	CASTSSSTDTQYF
-	many	TRBV7-2	14	TRBJ2-4	TGTGCCAGCAGCTCTACAGGGGCCAAAAACATTCAGTACTTC	CASSSTGAKNIQYF
TRBD1	few	TRBV19	13	TRBJ1-5	TGTGCCAGTAGTATCCAGGGGGATCAGCCCCAGCATTTT	CASSIQGDQPQHF
-	few	TRBV7-2	15	TRBJ1-5	TGTGCCAGCAGCTTGGGAAACGCGGGCAATCAGCCCCAGCATTTT	CASSLGNAGNQPQHF
TRBD1	-	TRBV27	15	TRBJ2-2	TGTGCCAGCAGTCGGGGACAGGGGATGACCGGGGAGCTGTTTTTT	CASSRGQGMTGELFF
-	-	TRBV10-3	11	TRBJ2-5	TGTGCCATCATGGCAGGAGAGACCCAGTACTTC	CAIMAGETQYF
-	-	TRBV14	13	TRBJ2-5	TGTGCCAGCAGCCCCGCCATACAAGAGACCCAGTACTTC	CASSPAIQETQYF
-	few	TRBV12-3/TRBV12-4	12	TRBJ2-1	TGTGCCAGCCCGTCGTTGGCCAATGAGCAGTTCTTC	CASPSLANEQFF
-	-	TRBV29-1	16	TRBJ2-2	TGCAGCGTTGTCTTGAACGTGAAACCGTACACCGGGGAGCTGTTTTTT	CSVVLNVKPYTGELFF
-	few	TRBV2	13	TRBJ2-5	TGTGCCAGCAGTGGTTCCTTGGCGGGGACCCAGTACTTC	CASSGSLAGTQYF
-	-	TRBV4-1	13	TRBJ2-7	TGCGCCAGCAGCCAAGATACGAGAGGCGAGCAGTACTTC	CASSQDTRGEQYF